The rows below give T cell receptor beta chains drawn from one sample of a study of T cell repertoires in cytomegalovirus infection. TCRdb redid the calling of the reads with MiXCR, one entry per CDR3 protein. The sample shows roughly 640,000 distinct CDR3 sequences, 24% of them seen only once. Sequenced input: CD8+ T cells from PBMCs. These TCRs come from a human donor in good health (CMV status not recorded). Some clones in this sample may be carry-over from other donors' samples. Each CDR3 is given with its conserved first and last residue. A D gene is named only where the DNA matches it firmly. Clone size is stated in some rows and not others, as once, few, many or a class when expanded.

D gene | J gene | clone size | CDR3 length | V gene | CDR3 protein | CDR3 DNA
TRBD1 | TRBJ2-1 | - | 16 | TRBV27 | CASSVSTGGYRNEQFF | TGTGCCAGCAGTGTCTCGACAGGGGGGTATCGCAATGAGCAGTTCTTC
- | TRBJ2-7 | few | 15 | TRBV7-6 | CASSLEFQRTYEQYF | TGTGCCAGCAGCTTAGAATTCCAGCGGACCTACGAGCAGTACTTC
- | TRBJ1-2 | many | 13 | TRBV6-1 | CASSYGGLGGYTF | TGTGCCAGCAGCTATGGGGGGCTGGGCGGCTACACCTTC
- | TRBJ1-2 | - | 11 | TRBV6-2/TRBV6-3 | CASSPRYGDTF | TGTGCCAGCAGTCCCAGATACGGGGACACCTTC
TRBD1 | TRBJ2-1 | few | 14 | TRBV27 | CASTGTGSYNEQFF | TGTGCCAGCACAGGGACAGGGTCCTACAATGAGCAGTTCTTC
TRBD2 | TRBJ2-3 | few | 15 | TRBV12-3/TRBV12-4 | CASSPRGEFADTQYF | TGTGCCAGCAGTCCCCGGGGGGAGTTTGCCGATACGCAGTATTTT
- | TRBJ1-6 | - | 13 | TRBV7-9 | CASSYTGSLPPHF | TGTGCCAGCAGCTACACAGGGAGTTTACCCCCCCACTTT
- | TRBJ1-1 | many | 13 | TRBV11-1 | CASSFPGSAEAFF | TGTGCCAGCAGCTTTCCTGGGAGCGCTGAAGCTTTCTTT
- | TRBJ2-1 | - | 16 | TRBV2 | CASSDGHMSSYNEQFF | TGTGCCAGCAGTGACGGCCACATGAGCTCCTACAATGAGCAGTTCTTC
- | TRBJ1-3 | - | 14 | TRBV20-1 | CSARDHSSGNTIYF | TGCAGTGCTAGAGATCACAGCTCTGGAAACACCATATATTTT
- | TRBJ1-5 | many | 14 | TRBV7-2 | CASSASGLNQPQHF | TGTGCCAGCAGCGCCTCGGGGCTCAATCAGCCCCAGCATTTT
TRBD2 | TRBJ2-4 | few | 14 | TRBV12-3/TRBV12-4 | CASSQGGAKNIQYF | TGTGCCAGCAGCCAGGGAGGGGCCAAAAACATTCAGTACTTC
TRBD2 | TRBJ2-5 | - | 17 | TRBV7-6 | CASSLAGGLSDQETQYF | TGTGCCAGCAGCCTAGCGGGGGGGCTTTCCGACCAAGAGACCCAGTACTTC
- | TRBJ1-1 | many | 15 | TRBV7-2 | CASSLFDRTTTEAFF | TGTGCCAGCAGCTTATTCGACAGAACGACCACTGAAGCTTTCTTT
TRBD1 | TRBJ1-1 | once | 14 | TRBV25-1 | CASSVTDRGTEAFF | TGTGCCAGCAGTGTTACCGACAGGGGAACTGAAGCTTTCTTT
- | TRBJ1-2 | - | 19 | TRBV27 | CASSLSRRGATIPVGGYTF | TGTGCCAGCAGTCTATCCCGGAGAGGGGCTACGATCCCGGTCGGTGGCTACACCTTC
- | TRBJ2-5 | - | 18 | TRBV7-2 | CASSLAGGPVYEVETQYF | TGTGCCAGCAGCTTAGCGGGGGGGCCGGTGTATGAAGTGGAGACCCAGTACTTC
- | TRBJ2-3 | - | 18 | TRBV28 | CASSAGTVVVPSTDTQYF | TGTGCCAGCAGCGCGGGGACAGTCGTTGTTCCTAGCACAGATACGCAGTATTTT
- | TRBJ2-1 | many | 12 | TRBV7-6 | CASSPGLEREVF | TGTGCCAGCAGCCCAGGCTTGGAGCGAGAGGTCTTC
- | TRBJ1-5 | many | 16 | TRBV4-2 | CASSQDEGGINQPQHF | TGTGCCAGCAGCCAAGATGAGGGAGGGATCAATCAGCCCCAGCATTTT
- | TRBJ2-3 | few | 11 | TRBV28 | CASSTIDTQYF | TGTGCCAGCAGTACGATAGATACGCAGTATTTT
- | TRBJ2-3 | - | 16 | TRBV6-2/TRBV6-3 | CASSYEERIPTDTQYF | TGTGCCAGCAGTTACGAAGAGCGGATTCCCACAGATACGCAGTATTTT
- | TRBJ2-1 | few | 13 | TRBV19 | CASMLSSYNEQFF | TGTGCCAGTATGTTGAGCTCCTACAATGAGCAGTTCTTC
- | TRBJ2-1 | few | 13 | TRBV14 | CASRRDNYNEQFF | TGTGCCAGCCGTCGCGACAATTACAATGAGCAGTTCTTC